This is a list of T cell receptor beta chains from one sample in a study of blood T cell repertoires in COVID-19. Produced via immunoSEQ multiplex PCR; TCRdb's table is partial and in-frame only. The table records 150,000 to 180,000 clones, roughly 80% of them present only once. Sequences were obtained from peripheral blood. The receptor set was obtained from a woman aged 55-69 years with COVID-19, enrolled during active disease. The CDR3 runs from the conserved cysteine through the conserved F or W. The order of the fields is CDR3 DNA, CDR3 protein, D gene, clone size, V gene, J gene. A D gene is named only where the DNA matches it firmly. Size is stated for part of the rows, as once, few or many counts, or as a class when the clone is expanded.

cdr3_nt: TGTGCCAGTATTAGCAGGGGCCTTGGCTACACCTTC
cdr3_aa: CASISRGLGYTF
d_call: -
clone_size: few
v_call: TRBV19
j_call: TRBJ1-2

cdr3_nt: TGTGCCAGCAGGGTTAGCGGTCCGAACACCGGGGAGCTGTTTTTT
cdr3_aa: CASRVSGPNTGELFF
d_call: -
clone_size: -
v_call: TRBV6-5
j_call: TRBJ2-2

cdr3_nt: TGTGCCAGCAGCCAACCCGACAGGGCTGGGGCCAACGTCCTGACTTTC
cdr3_aa: CASSQPDRAGANVLTF
d_call: TRBD1
clone_size: few
v_call: TRBV4-2
j_call: TRBJ2-6

cdr3_nt: TGTGCCAGTAGTATAGGGACAGGGGGCTTCGATACGCAGTATTTT
cdr3_aa: CASSIGTGGFDTQYF
d_call: TRBD1
clone_size: -
v_call: TRBV19
j_call: TRBJ2-3

cdr3_nt: TGTGCCAGCAGTTTAAATCCCCAGGTCTTCTATGGCTACACCTTC
cdr3_aa: CASSLNPQVFYGYTF
d_call: -
clone_size: -
v_call: TRBV27
j_call: TRBJ1-2

cdr3_nt: TGTGCCAGCCGGGGAGAGGCTACTGAAGCTTTCTTT
cdr3_aa: CASRGEATEAFF
d_call: -
clone_size: -
v_call: TRBV12-3/TRBV12-4
j_call: TRBJ1-1

cdr3_nt: TGTGCCAGCTCACCGGCCGGGACAGCCCTTTGGCCCCAGCATTTT
cdr3_aa: CASSPAGTALWPQHF
d_call: TRBD1
clone_size: -
v_call: TRBV18
j_call: TRBJ1-5

cdr3_nt: TGTGCCAGCAAACTGAGCACAGGGTTCGGCTATGGCTACACCTTC
cdr3_aa: CASKLSTGFGYGYTF
d_call: -
clone_size: -
v_call: TRBV6-5
j_call: TRBJ1-2

cdr3_nt: TGCGCCAGCAGCTTGGGGACAGATGTTTATCAGCCCCAGCATTTT
cdr3_aa: CASSLGTDVYQPQHF
d_call: -
clone_size: -
v_call: TRBV5-1
j_call: TRBJ1-5

cdr3_nt: TGTGCCAGCAGTCTTTACCAAAGAGCTAATTCACCCCTCCACTTT
cdr3_aa: CASSLYQRANSPLHF
d_call: -
clone_size: -
v_call: TRBV28
j_call: TRBJ1-6

cdr3_nt: TGTGCCAGCGGGATCGGGGTAACTCAGCCCCAGCATTTT
cdr3_aa: CASGIGVTQPQHF
d_call: -
clone_size: once
v_call: TRBV6-5
j_call: TRBJ1-5

cdr3_nt: TGCGCCAGCAGCCAACCTAGCGGCCAGACCCAGTACTTC
cdr3_aa: CASSQPSGQTQYF
d_call: TRBD2
clone_size: -
v_call: TRBV4-1
j_call: TRBJ2-5

cdr3_nt: TGTGCCAGCAGCCAAGGGGTGACCGGGACAGGGGGGCAGCCCCAGCATTTT
cdr3_aa: CASSQGVTGTGGQPQHF
d_call: TRBD1
clone_size: -
v_call: TRBV3-1/TRBV3-2
j_call: TRBJ1-5

cdr3_nt: TGCGCCAGCAATCAAGCGGGGTTCACAGATACGCAGTATTTT
cdr3_aa: CASNQAGFTDTQYF
d_call: TRBD2
clone_size: -
v_call: TRBV5-1
j_call: TRBJ2-3

cdr3_nt: TGTGCCAGCAGCATCGGACAGGGGGCGCTAACTAATGAAAAACTGTTTTTT
cdr3_aa: CASSIGQGALTNEKLFF
d_call: TRBD1
clone_size: -
v_call: TRBV7-9
j_call: TRBJ1-4

cdr3_nt: TGTGCCAGCAGCCTTCGGACAGGATTTAATGAAAAACTGTTTTTT
cdr3_aa: CASSLRTGFNEKLFF
d_call: TRBD1
clone_size: few
v_call: TRBV3-1/TRBV3-2
j_call: TRBJ1-4

cdr3_nt: TGTGCCAGCAGCCAACCTGGGGGCACCGCGAACATTCAGTACTTC
cdr3_aa: CASSQPGGTANIQYF
d_call: -
clone_size: -
v_call: TRBV4-2
j_call: TRBJ2-4

cdr3_nt: TGTGCCATCAGTGGAACAGCGGACTATGGCTACACCTTC
cdr3_aa: CAISGTADYGYTF
d_call: -
clone_size: -
v_call: TRBV10-3
j_call: TRBJ1-2

cdr3_nt: TGTGCCAGTAGTCCAGGGCCAGGATTATATGGCTACACCTTC
cdr3_aa: CASSPGPGLYGYTF
d_call: -
clone_size: -
v_call: TRBV6-4
j_call: TRBJ1-2

cdr3_nt: TGTGCCAGCAGCGTAGAGGCAGGGGACACAGATACGCAGTATTTT
cdr3_aa: CASSVEAGDTDTQYF
d_call: -
clone_size: -
v_call: TRBV9
j_call: TRBJ2-3